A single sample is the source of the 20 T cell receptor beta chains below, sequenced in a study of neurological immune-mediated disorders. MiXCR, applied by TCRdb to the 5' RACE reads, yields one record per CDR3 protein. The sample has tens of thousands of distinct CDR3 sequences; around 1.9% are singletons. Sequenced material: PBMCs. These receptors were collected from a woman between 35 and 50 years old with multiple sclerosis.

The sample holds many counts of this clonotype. Here the CDR3 reads CSGGQMNTEAFF. The DNA for the CDR3 is TGCAGCGGCGGTCAGATGAACACTGAAGCTTTCTTT. The chain employs TRBV29-1 and TRBJ1-1; no clear D gene. V lost 7 bases and J 0 bases, leaving 9 bases between the germline ends. Germline CDR1 is SQVTM and CDR2 is ANQGSEA. The CDR3 has 12 amino acids.

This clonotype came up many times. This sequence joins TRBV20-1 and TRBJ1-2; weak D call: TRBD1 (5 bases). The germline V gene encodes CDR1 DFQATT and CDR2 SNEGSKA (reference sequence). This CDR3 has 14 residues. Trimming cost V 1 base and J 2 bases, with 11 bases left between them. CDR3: CSARVAGRNYGYTF. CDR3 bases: TGCAGTGCTAGAGTTGCAGGGCGGAACTATGGCTACACCTTC.

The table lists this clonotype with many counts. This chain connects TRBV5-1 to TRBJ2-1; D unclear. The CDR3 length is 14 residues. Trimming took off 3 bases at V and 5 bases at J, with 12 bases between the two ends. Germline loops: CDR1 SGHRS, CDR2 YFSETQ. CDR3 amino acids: CASSSGPVDNEQFF. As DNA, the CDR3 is TGCGCCAGCAGCTCCGGTCCCGTGGACAATGAGCAGTTCTTC.

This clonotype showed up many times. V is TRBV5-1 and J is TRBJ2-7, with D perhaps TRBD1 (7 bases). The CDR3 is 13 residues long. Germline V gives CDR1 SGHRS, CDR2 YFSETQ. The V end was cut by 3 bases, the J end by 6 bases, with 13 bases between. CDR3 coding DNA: TGCGCCAGCAGCTCAGGACAGGAGGGCGAGCAGTACTTC. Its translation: CASSSGQEGEQYF.

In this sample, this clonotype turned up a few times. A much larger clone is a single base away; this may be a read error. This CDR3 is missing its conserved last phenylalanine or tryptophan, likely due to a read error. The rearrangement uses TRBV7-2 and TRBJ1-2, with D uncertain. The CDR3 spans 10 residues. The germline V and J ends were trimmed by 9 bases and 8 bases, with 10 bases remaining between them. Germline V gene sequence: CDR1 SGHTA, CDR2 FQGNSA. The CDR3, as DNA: TGTGCCAGTTTAGGGATCGGCTACACCATC. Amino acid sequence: CASLGIGYTI.

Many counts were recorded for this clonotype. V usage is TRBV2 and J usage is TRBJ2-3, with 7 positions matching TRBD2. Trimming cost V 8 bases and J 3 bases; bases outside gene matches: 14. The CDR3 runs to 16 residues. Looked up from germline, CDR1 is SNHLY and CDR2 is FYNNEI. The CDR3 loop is CASGLSPGRGTDTQYF. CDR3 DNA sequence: TGTGCCAGCGGATTGTCCCCAGGGAGGGGAACAGATACGCAGTATTTT.

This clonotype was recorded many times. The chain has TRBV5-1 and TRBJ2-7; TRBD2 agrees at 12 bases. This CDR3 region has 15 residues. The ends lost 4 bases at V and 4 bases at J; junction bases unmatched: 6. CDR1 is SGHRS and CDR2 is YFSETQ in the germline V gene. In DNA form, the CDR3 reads TGCGCCAGCAGCCCCGGACTAGCGGGGCAGTACGAGCAGTACTTC. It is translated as CASSPGLAGQYEQYF.

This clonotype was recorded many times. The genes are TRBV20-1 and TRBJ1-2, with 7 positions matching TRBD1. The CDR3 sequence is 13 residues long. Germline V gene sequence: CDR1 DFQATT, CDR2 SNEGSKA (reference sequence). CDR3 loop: CGVRQGVGYGYTF. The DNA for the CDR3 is TGCGGGGTACGACAGGGAGTAGGCTATGGCTACACCTTC.

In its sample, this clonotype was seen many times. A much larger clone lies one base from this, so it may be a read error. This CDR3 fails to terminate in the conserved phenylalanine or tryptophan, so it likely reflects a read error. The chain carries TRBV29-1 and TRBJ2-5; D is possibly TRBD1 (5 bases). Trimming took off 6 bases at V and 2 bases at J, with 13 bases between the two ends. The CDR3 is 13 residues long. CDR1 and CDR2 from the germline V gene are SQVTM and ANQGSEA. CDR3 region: CSVDSTTQETQYC. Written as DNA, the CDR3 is TGCAGCGTAGACAGTACTACACAAGAGACCCAGTACTGC.

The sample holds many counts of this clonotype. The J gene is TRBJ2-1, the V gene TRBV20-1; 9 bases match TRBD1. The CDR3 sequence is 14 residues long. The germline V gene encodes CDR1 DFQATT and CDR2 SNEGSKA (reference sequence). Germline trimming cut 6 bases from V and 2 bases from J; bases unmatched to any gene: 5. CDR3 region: CSATGTGPYNEQFF. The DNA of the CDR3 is TGCAGTGCCACCGGGACAGGGCCCTACAATGAGCAGTTCTTC.

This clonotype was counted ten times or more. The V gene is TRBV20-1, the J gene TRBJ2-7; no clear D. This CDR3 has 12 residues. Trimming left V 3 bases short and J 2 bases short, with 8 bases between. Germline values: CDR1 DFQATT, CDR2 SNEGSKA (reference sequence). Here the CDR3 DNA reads TGCAGTGCTAGGGGCTTGCCCTACGAGCAGTACTTC. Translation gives CSARGLPYEQYF.

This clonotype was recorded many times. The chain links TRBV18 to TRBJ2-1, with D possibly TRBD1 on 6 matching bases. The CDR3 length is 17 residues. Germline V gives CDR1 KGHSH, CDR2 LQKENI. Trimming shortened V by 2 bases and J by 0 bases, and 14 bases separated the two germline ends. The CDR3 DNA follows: TGTGCCAGCTCACCAATTACCCAGGGGATCTCCTACAATGAGCAGTTCTTC. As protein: CASSPITQGISYNEQFF.

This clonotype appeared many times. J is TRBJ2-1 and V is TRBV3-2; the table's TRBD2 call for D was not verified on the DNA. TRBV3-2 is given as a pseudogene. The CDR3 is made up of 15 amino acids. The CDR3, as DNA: TGTGCCAGCAGCAAAGCGGGGGGGGGCTACAATGAGCAGTTCTTC. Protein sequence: CASSKAGGGYNEQFF.

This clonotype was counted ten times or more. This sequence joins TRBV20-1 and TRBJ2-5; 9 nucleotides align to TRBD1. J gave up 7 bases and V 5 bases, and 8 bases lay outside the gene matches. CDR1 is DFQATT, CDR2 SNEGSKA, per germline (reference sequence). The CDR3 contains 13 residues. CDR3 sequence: CSAGTGTGTTQYF. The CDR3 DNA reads TGCAGTGCTGGGACCGGGACAGGGACGACCCAGTACTTC.

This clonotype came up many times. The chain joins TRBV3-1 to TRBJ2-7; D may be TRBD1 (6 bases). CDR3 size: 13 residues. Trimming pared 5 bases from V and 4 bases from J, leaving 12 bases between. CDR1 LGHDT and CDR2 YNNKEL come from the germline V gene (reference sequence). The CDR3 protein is CASSSRTEYEQYF. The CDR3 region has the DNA TGTGCCAGCAGCTCTCGGACAGAATACGAGCAGTACTTC.

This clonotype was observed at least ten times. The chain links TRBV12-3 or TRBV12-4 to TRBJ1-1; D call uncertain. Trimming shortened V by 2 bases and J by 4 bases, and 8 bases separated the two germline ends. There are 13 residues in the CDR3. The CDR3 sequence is CASSLTVVTEAFF. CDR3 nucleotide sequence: TGTGCCAGCAGTTTAACCGTGGTCACTGAAGCTTTCTTT.

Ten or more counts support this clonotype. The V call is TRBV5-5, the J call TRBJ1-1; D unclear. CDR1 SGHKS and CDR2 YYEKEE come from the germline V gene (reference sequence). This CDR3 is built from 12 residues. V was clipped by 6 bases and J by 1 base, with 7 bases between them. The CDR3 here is CASKAGNTEAFF. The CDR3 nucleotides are TGTGCCAGCAAGGCTGGGAACACTGAAGCTTTCTTT. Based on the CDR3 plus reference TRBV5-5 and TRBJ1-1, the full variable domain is DAGVTQSPTHLIKTRGQQVTLRCSPISGHKSVSWYQQVLGQGPQFIFQYYEKEERGRGNFPDRFSARQFPNYSSELNVNALLLGDSALYLCASKAGNTEAFFGQGTRLTVV.

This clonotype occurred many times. CDR3 sequence (DNA): TGTGCCAGCAGCTTATCATTACGACTAGCGGAAACAGATACGCAGTATTTT. Protein sequence: CASSLSLRLAETDTQYF. V gene TRBV7-9 combines with J gene TRBJ2-3; 9 bases agree with TRBD2. The length of the CDR3 is 17 residues. V shed 2 bases and J 3 bases; nucleotides not matched to a gene: 9. The V gene's germline CDR1 is SEHNR and CDR2 FQNEAQ (reference sequence). The full variable domain, rest sourced from reference TRBV7-9 and TRBJ2-3, is DTGVSQNPRHKITKRGQNVTFRCDPISEHNRLYWYRQTLGQGPEFLTYFQNEAQLEKSRLLSDRFSAERPKGSFSTLEIQRTEQGDSAMYLCASSLSLRLAETDTQYFGPGTRLTVL.

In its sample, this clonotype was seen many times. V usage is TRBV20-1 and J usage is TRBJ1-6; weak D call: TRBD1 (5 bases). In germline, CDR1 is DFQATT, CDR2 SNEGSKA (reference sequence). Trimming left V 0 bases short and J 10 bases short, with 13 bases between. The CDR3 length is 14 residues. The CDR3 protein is CSAREDRGDSPLHF. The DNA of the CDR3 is TGCAGTGCTAGAGAGGATAGGGGAGACTCACCCCTCCACTTT.

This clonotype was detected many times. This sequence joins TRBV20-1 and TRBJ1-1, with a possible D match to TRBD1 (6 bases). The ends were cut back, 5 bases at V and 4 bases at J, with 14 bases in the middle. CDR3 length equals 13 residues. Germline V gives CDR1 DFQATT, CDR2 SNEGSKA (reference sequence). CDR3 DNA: TGCAGTGCTCCAGGGGAGCGCGGCACTGAAGCTTTCTTT. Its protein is CSAPGERGTEAFF.